This TCR beta chain was captured by sequencing in a study of CD8 T cells in Susac syndrome. Random hexamers primed reverse transcription of about 0.5 to 1 ug RNA. In TCRdb, the immunoSEQ multiplex PCR reads were re-called with MiXCR into one record per CDR3 protein. The sample has under 95,000 distinct CDR3 sequences, roughly 94% seen once. Looked up from germline, CDR1 is LGHNA and CDR2 is YSLEER. The CDR3 totals 14 residues. V shed 0 bases and J shed 2 bases, with 6 bases lying between them. This receptor was obtained from a human donor with Susac syndrome. The chain links TRBV4-3 to TRBJ2-3, with no clear D. Sequences were obtained from CD8+ T cells from PBMCs. In DNA form, the CDR3 reads TGCGCCAGCAGCCAAGATAGGGCCACAGATACGCAGTATTTT. As protein: CASSQDRATDTQYF.